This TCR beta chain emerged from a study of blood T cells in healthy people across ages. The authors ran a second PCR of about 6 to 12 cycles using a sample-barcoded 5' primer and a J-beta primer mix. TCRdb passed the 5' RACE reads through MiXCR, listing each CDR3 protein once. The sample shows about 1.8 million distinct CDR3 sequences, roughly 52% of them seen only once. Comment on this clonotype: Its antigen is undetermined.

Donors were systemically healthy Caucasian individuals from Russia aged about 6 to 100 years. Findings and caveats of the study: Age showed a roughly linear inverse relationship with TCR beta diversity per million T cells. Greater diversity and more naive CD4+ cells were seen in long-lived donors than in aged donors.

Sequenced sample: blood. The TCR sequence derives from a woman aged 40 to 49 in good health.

In nucleotides, the CDR3 is TGTGCCACCAGCAGAGTCGCCGGGACATACACAGATACGCAGTATTTT. It specifies CATSRVAGTYTDTQYF. V and J are TRBV15 and TRBJ2-3, with D possibly matching TRBD1 (6 bases). The V gene's germline CDR1 is LNHNV and CDR2 YYDKDF (reference sequence). V dropped 1 base and J dropped 2 bases, with 13 bases sitting between them. The CDR3 consists of 16 residues.